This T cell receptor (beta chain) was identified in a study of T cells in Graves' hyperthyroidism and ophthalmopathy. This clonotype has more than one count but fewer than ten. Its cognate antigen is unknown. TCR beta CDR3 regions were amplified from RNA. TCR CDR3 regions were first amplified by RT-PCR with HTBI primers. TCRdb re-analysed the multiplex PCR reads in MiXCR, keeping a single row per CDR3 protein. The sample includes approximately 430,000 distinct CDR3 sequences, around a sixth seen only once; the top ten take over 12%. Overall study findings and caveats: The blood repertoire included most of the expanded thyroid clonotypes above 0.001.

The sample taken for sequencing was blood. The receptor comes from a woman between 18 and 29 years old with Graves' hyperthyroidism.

The CDR3 sequence: CASSGGLAGLSSYEQYF. The CDR3, as DNA: TGCGCCAGCAGCGGGGGACTAGCGGGACTCAGTTCCTACGAGCAGTACTTC. V usage is TRBV5-1 and J usage is TRBJ2-7; 13 bases agree with TRBD2. Germline V CDR1 and CDR2: SGHRS, YFSETQ. The trim removed 4 bases at V and 1 base at J, leaving 8 bases unmatched. This CDR3 contains 17 residues.